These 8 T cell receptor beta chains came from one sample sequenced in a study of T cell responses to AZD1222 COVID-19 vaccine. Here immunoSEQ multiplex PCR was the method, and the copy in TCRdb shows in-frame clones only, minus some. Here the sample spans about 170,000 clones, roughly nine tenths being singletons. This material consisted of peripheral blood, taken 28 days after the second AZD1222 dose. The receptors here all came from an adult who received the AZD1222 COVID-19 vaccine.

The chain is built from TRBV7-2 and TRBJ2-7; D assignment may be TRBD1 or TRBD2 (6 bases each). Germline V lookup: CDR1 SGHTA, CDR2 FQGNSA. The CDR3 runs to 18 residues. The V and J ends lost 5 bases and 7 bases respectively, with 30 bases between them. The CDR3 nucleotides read TGTGCCAGCAGCCCTCCCAAGGGATACATCCTAGGAGGGGGAGAGCAGTACTTC. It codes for CASSPPKGYILGGGEQYF.

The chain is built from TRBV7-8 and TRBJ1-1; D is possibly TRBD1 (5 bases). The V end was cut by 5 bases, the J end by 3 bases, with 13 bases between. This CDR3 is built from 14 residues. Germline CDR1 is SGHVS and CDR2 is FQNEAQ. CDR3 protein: CASSIGTVDTEAFF. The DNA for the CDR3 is TGTGCCAGCAGCATCGGGACGGTTGACACTGAAGCTTTCTTT.

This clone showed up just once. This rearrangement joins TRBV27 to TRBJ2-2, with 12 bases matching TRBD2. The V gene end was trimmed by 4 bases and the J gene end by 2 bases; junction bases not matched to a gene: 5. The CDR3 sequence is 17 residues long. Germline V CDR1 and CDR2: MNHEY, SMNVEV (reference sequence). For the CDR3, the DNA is TGTGCCAGCAGTTGGACTAGCGGGGCCCTTAACACCGGGGAGCTGTTTTTT. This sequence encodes CASSWTSGALNTGELFF.

The CDR3 protein is CASRDSIGYGYTF. In nucleotides, the CDR3 is TGCGCCAGCAGGGATTCCATAGGCTATGGCTACACCTTC. The gene calls are TRBV10-2 and TRBJ1-2; D unclear. With 6 bases removed from V and 4 bases from J, the gap between germline ends came to 12 bases. Germline loops: CDR1 WSHSY, CDR2 SAAADI. This CDR3 has 13 amino acids.

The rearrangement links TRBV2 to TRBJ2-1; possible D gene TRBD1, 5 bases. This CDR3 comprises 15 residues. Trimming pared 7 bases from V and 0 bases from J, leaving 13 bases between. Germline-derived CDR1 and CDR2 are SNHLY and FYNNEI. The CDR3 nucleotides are TGTGCCAGCACCTCGACAGCCAGCTCCTACAATGAGCAGTTCTTC. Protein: CASTSTASSYNEQFF.

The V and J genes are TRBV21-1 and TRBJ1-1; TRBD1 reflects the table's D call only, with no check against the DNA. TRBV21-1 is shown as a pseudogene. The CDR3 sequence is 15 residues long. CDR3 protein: CASSFPQGKNTEAFF. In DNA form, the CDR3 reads TGTGCCAGCAGCTTTCCACAGGGGAAGAACACTGAAGCTTTCTTT.

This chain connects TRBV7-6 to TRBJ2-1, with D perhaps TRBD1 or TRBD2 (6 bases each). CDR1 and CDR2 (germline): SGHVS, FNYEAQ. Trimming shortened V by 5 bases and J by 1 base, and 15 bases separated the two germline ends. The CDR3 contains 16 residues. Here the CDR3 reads CASSEEGTLSYNEQFF. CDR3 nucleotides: TGTGCCAGCAGCGAGGAGGGGACACTTTCCTACAATGAGCAGTTCTTC.

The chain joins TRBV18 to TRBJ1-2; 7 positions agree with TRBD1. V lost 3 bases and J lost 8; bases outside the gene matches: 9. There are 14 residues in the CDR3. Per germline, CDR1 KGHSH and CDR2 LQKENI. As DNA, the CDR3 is TGTGCCAGCTCACCCGATACTACAGGGGAAGGCTACACCTTC. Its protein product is CASSPDTTGEGYTF.